These 15 T cell receptor beta chains originate from one sample sequenced in a study of blood T cell repertoires in COVID-19. TCRdb keeps only in-frame clones here, not all; method: immunoSEQ multiplex PCR. This sample has approximately 140,000 clones, with around 80% found just once. The source material was peripheral blood. These receptor sequences come from a man older than 75 with acute or convalescent COVID-19.

V usage is TRBV3-1 (or the pseudogene TRBV3-2) and J usage is TRBJ2-1; 8 bases line up with TRBD2. V was pared by 0 bases and J by 9 bases, with 4 bases of the junction left unmatched. This CDR3 is built from 14 residues. Germline CDR1 and CDR2: LGHDT and YNNKEL (reference sequence). The CDR3 is CASSQDRTSSEQFF. The DNA for the CDR3 is TGTGCCAGCAGCCAAGATCGGACTAGCAGTGAGCAGTTCTTC.

This clone was observed a handful of times. The V and J genes are TRBV19 and TRBJ1-1; D not certain. Trimming shortened V by 1 base and J by 4 bases, and 10 bases separated the two germline ends. The CDR3 has 14 residues. Germline CDR1 and CDR2: LNHDA and SQIVND (reference sequence). The CDR3 DNA reads TGTGCCAGTAGTATAGTTGCCTCGGGCACTGAAGCTTTCTTT. Protein product: CASSIVASGTEAFF.

The chain has TRBV5-5 and TRBJ2-5; 10 bases are a match to TRBD2. The length of the CDR3 is 16 residues. In germline, CDR1 is SGHKS, CDR2 YYEKEE (reference sequence). V was pared by 0 bases and J by 5 bases, with 7 bases of the junction left unmatched. The CDR3 region has the DNA TGTGCCAGCAGCTTGGCCGGGCTAGCGGGGGTGGAGACCCAGTACTTC. Residues: CASSLAGLAGVETQYF.

This clone was observed a single time. The chain uses TRBV15 and TRBJ2-7; D perhaps matches TRBD1 (6 bases). Trimming left V 3 bases short and J 0 bases short, with 21 bases between. The CDR3 contains 18 residues. Germline CDR1 reads LNHNV; CDR2 reads YYDKDF (reference sequence). CDR3 in DNA: TGTGCCACCAGCAGGGCCGTACCCAGAAGGGGGTTCTCCTACGAGCAGTACTTC. Translation: CATSRAVPRRGFSYEQYF.

V gene TRBV5-4 combines with J gene TRBJ1-3; TRBD1 is a possible D gene (5 bases). Per germline, CDR1 SGHNT and CDR2 YYREEE (reference sequence). The germline V and J ends were trimmed by 2 bases and 0 bases, with 12 bases remaining between them. The CDR3 contains 16 residues. CDR3 DNA sequence: TGTGCCAGCAGCTTACAGGCCCTACTCTCTGGAAACACCATATATTTT. Its translation: CASSLQALLSGNTIYF.

The V call is TRBV28, the J call TRBJ1-1, with 8 bases aligning to TRBD1. The trim removed 6 bases at V and 5 bases at J, leaving 8 bases unmatched. The CDR3 spans 14 residues. Germline loops: CDR1 MDHEN, CDR2 SYDVKM. The CDR3 reads CASRVQGAVTEAFF. Written as DNA, the CDR3 is TGTGCCAGCAGAGTTCAGGGGGCGGTAACTGAAGCTTTCTTT.

The DNA for the CDR3 is TGTGCCAGTAGTAAAGGGACAGGGGTGAACGAGCAGTACTTC. Protein product: CASSKGTGVNEQYF. This sequence joins TRBV19 and TRBJ2-7, with 10 bases lining up with TRBD1. CDR1 is LNHDA, CDR2 SQIVND, per germline (reference sequence). V lost 4 bases to trimming and J lost 5 bases; unmatched junction nucleotides: 5. The CDR3 is 14 amino acids.

There are a few counts of this clone. This chain joins TRBV27 and TRBJ1-1, with no clear D. Germline CDR1 is MNHEY and CDR2 is SMNVEV (reference sequence). The CDR3 contains 13 residues. V gave up 1 base and J gave up 8 bases, with 11 bases separating them. CDR3 DNA: TGTGCCAGCAGTTTATGGGCAGCCGGAGAAGCTTTCTTT. Translation: CASSLWAAGEAFF.

V is TRBV28 and J is TRBJ2-3; D remains ambiguous. V gave up 5 bases and J gave up 1 base, with 7 bases separating them. CDR3 size: 13 residues. Germline assignment: CDR1 MDHEN and CDR2 SYDVKM. CDR3 protein: CASSPSGTDTQYF. In DNA form, the CDR3 reads TGTGCCAGCAGTCCCTCGGGCACAGATACGCAGTATTTT.

The chain is built from TRBV6-2 or TRBV6-3 and TRBJ2-1; D perhaps matches TRBD1 (5 bases). V was shortened by 4 bases and J by 9 bases, with 22 bases between the two germline ends. The germline CDR1 and CDR2 sequences are MNHEY and SVGEGT. The length of the CDR3 is 16 residues. CDR3 protein: CASSSQSAGFGGEQFF. The CDR3 region has the DNA TGTGCCAGCAGTTCGCAATCGGCAGGGTTCGGCGGTGAGCAGTTCTTC.

The chain recombines TRBV19 with TRBJ1-5, with 7 positions matching TRBD1. The CDR3 runs 16 residues. Germline values: CDR1 LNHDA, CDR2 SQIVND (reference sequence). The J segment lost 0 bases and the V segment lost 7 bases, leaving 9 bases of the junction unmatched. The CDR3 loop reads CASTPDRQYSNQPQHF. The CDR3 DNA is TGTGCCAGTACTCCGGACAGGCAGTATAGCAATCAGCCCCAGCATTTT. Variable domain in full (rest from reference TRBV19 and TRBJ1-5): DGGITQSPKYLFRKEGQNVTLSCEQNLNHDAMYWYRQDPGQGLRLIYYSQIVNDFQKGDIAEGYSVSREKKESFPLTVTSAQKNPTAFYLCASTPDRQYSNQPQHFGDGTRLSIL.

This clone was counted a few times. This chain uses TRBV19 with TRBJ2-7; no firm D call. The V and J ends lost 4 bases and 5 bases respectively, with 15 bases between them. The CDR3 totals 14 residues. The germline CDR1 and CDR2 sequences are LNHDA and SQIVND (reference sequence). The CDR3 protein is CASSSNSRMDEQYF. As DNA, the CDR3 is TGTGCCAGTAGTAGTAATAGTCGTATGGACGAGCAGTACTTC.

V is TRBV30 and J is TRBJ2-2, with 8 positions matching TRBD1. After removal of 2 bases from V and 6 bases from J, the junction contained 5 bases not matched to a gene. Germline CDR1 reads GTSNPN; CDR2 reads SVGIG (reference sequence). The CDR3 spans 14 residues. In nucleotides, the CDR3 is TGTGCCTGGAGTCTGACAGGGGCGGCCGGGGAGCTGTTTTTT. This gives the protein CAWSLTGAAGELFF. Full variable domain (missing parts from reference TRBV30 and TRBJ2-2): SQTIHQWPATLVQPVGSPLSLECTVEGTSNPNLYWYRQAAGRGLQLLFYSVGIGQISSEVPQNLSASRPQDRQFILSSKKLLLSDSGFYLCAWSLTGAAGELFFGEGSRLTVL.

This clone was seen only once. The chain uses TRBV28 and TRBJ1-2; 11 bases line up with TRBD1. The CDR3 extends over 15 amino acids. With 7 bases clipped from V and 2 bases from J, the junction kept 6 bases outside the gene matches. Germline V gene data show CDR1 as MDHEN and CDR2 as SYDVKM. CDR3: CASTLRTGGNYGYTF. The CDR3 DNA sequence: TGTGCCAGCACCCTACGGACAGGGGGCAACTATGGCTACACCTTC.

This clone has just one count. The gene calls are TRBV6-1 and TRBJ1-4; D is undetermined. V gave up 0 bases and J gave up 5 bases, with 13 bases separating them. Germline CDR1 MNHNS, CDR2 SASEGT. This CDR3 region has 16 residues. DNA of the CDR3: TGTGCCAGCAGTGAAGCGGCAGGCAGGATGAATGAAAAACTGTTTTTT. It translates to CASSEAAGRMNEKLFF.